This T cell receptor (beta chain) was identified in a study of cytomegalovirus exposure and HLA in healthy donors. Data came from immunoSEQ multiplex PCR; TCRdb stores just in-frame clones and leaves some out. Seen here are tens of thousands of clones, 94% observed once, and the top ten hold approximately 2.1%. V lost 2 bases, J lost 7 bases, and 14 bases lay in between. CDR1 is GTSNPN, CDR2 SVGIG, per germline (reference sequence). The CDR3 totals 13 residues. Study-wide points: The study put some 150 TCR beta chains on its list as cytomegalovirus-associated. There were some public TCRs occurring in many donors, but most TCR sequences were rare. Confirmation was obtained in vitro that a few CMV-associated chains are specific for CMV antigens.

As for this clone: No antigen is known for it.

The receptor was isolated from a woman between 18 and 29 years old in good health and CMV-seronegative. This sequence joins TRBV30 and TRBJ1-1; possible D gene TRBD1, 5 bases. The sample consisted of PBMCs. The CDR3 bases are TGTGCCTGGAGTTTAGGGCAGGGAGGTGAAGCTTTCTTT. Its protein is CAWSLGQGGEAFF. Complete variable domain (other parts from reference TRBV30 and TRBJ1-1): SQTIHQWPATLVQPVGSPLSLECTVEGTSNPNLYWYRQAAGRGLQLLFYSVGIGQISSEVPQNLSASRPQDRQFILSSKKLLLSDSGFYLCAWSLGQGGEAFFGQGTRLTVV.